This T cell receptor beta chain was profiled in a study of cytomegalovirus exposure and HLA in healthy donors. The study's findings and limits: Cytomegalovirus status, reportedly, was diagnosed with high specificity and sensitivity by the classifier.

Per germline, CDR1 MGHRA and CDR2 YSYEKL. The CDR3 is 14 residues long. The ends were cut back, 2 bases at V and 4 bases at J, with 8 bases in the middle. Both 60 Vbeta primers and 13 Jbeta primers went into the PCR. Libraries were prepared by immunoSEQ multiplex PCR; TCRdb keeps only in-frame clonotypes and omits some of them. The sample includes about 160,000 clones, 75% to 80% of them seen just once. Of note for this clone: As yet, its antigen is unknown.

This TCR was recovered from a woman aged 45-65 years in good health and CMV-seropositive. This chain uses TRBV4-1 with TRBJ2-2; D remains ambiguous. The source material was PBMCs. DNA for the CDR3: TGCGCCAGCAGCCAATTTATAATCACCGGGGAGCTGTTTTTT. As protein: CASSQFIITGELFF.